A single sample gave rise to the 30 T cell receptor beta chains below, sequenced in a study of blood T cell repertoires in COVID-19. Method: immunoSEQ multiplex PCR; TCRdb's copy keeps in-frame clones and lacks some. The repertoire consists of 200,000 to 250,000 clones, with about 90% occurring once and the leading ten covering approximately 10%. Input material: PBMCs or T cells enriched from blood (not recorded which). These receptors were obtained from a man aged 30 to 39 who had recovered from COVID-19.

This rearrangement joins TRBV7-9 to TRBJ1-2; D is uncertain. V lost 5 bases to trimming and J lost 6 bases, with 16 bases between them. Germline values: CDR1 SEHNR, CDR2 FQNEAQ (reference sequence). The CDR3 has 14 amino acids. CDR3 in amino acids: CASSLVGVSNGYTF. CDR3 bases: TGTGCCAGCAGCCTAGTCGGGGTCTCAAATGGCTACACCTTC. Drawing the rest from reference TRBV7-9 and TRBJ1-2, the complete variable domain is DTGVSQNPRHKITKRGQNVTFRCDPISEHNRLYWYRQTLGQGPEFLTYFQNEAQLEKSRLLSDRFSAERPKGSFSTLEIQRTEQGDSAMYLCASSLVGVSNGYTFGSGTRLTVV.

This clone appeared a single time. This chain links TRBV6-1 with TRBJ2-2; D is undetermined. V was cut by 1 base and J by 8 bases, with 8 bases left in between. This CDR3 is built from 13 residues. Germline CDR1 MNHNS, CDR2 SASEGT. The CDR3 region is CASSEVQSGELFF. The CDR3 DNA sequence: TGTGCCAGCAGTGAAGTTCAATCAGGGGAGCTGTTTTTT.

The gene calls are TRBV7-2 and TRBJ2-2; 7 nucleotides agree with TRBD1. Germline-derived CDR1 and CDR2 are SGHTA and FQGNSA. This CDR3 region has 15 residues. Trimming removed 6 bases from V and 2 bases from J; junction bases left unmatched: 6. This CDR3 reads CASRLTGANTGELFF. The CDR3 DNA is TGTGCCAGCAGACTAACAGGGGCTAACACCGGGGAGCTGTTTTTT.

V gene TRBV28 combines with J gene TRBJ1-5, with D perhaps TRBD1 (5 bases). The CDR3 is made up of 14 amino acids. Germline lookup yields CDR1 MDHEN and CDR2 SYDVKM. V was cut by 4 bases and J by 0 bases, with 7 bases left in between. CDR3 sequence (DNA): TGTGCCAGCAGTTCGGGGGATAGCAATCAGCCCCAGCATTTT. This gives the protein CASSSGDSNQPQHF.

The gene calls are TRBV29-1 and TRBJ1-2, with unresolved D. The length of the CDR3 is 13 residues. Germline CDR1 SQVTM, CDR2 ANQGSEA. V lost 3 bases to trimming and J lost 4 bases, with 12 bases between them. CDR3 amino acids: CSVDLPSFYGYTF. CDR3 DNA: TGCAGCGTTGACCTTCCCAGTTTCTATGGCTACACCTTC.

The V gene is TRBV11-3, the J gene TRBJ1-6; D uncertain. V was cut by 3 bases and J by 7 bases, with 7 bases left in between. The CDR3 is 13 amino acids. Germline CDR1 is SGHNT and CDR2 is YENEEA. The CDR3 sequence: CASSFTVNSPLHF. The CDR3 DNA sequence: TGTGCCAGCAGCTTCACAGTGAATTCACCCCTCCACTTT.

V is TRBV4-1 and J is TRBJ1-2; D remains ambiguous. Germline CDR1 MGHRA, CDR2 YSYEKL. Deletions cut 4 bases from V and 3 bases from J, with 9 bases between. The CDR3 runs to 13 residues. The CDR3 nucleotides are TGCGCCAGCAGCCCCGGGTATGACTATGGCTACACCTTC. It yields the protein CASSPGYDYGYTF.

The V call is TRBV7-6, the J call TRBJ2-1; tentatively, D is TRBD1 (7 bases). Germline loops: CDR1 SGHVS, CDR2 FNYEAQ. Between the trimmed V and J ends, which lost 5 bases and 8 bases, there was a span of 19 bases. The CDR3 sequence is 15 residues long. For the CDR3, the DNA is TGTGCCAGCAGCCTAGGAGGGGGCTCGCTGGATGAGCAGTTCTTC. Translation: CASSLGGGSLDEQFF.

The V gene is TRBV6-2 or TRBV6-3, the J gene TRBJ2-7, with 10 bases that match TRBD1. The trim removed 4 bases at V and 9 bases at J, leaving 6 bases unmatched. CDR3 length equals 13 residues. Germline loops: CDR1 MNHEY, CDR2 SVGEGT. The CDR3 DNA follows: TGTGCCAGCAGTTCCGGGACAGGGGACCTGCAGTACTTC. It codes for CASSSGTGDLQYF.

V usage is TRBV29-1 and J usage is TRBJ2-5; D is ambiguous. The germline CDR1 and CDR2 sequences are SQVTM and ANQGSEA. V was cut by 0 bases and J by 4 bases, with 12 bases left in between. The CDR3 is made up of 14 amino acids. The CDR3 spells CSVEESAPLETQYF. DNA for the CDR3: TGCAGCGTTGAAGAGTCTGCGCCGCTAGAGACCCAGTACTTC.

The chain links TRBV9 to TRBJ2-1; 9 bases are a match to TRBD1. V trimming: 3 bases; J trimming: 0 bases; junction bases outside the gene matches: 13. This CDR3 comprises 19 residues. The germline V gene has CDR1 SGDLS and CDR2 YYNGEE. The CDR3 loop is CASSEGTGTGPFSYNEQFF. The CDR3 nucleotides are TGTGCCAGCAGCGAAGGGACGGGGACAGGGCCTTTCTCCTACAATGAGCAGTTCTTC. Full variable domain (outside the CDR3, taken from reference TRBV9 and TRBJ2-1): DSGVTQTPKHLITATGQRVTLRCSPRSGDLSVYWYQQSLDQGLQFLIQYYNGEERAKGNILERFSAQQFPDLHSELNLSSLELGDSALYFCASSEGTGTGPFSYNEQFFGPGTRLTVL.

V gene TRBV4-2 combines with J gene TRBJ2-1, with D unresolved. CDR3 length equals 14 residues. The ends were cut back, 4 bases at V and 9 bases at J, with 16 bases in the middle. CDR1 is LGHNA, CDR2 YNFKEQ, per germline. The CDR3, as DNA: TGTGCCAGCAGCCCCGCCGTGCAGGCAGCTGAGCAGTTCTTC. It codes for CASSPAVQAAEQFF.

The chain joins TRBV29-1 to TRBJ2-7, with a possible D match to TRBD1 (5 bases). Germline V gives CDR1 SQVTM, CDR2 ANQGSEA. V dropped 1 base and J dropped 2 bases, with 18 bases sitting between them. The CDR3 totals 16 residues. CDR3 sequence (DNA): TGCAGCGTTGAAGTGGGCGTGGGTGGGGCTACCTACGAGCAGTACTTC. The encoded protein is CSVEVGVGGATYEQYF.

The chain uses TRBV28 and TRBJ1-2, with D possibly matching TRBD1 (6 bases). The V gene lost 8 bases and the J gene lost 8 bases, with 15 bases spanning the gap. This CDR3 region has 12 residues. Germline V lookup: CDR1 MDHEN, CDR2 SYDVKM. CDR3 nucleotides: TGTGCCAGCTCAGGGGTAGTGGGCGGCTACACCTTC. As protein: CASSGVVGGYTF.

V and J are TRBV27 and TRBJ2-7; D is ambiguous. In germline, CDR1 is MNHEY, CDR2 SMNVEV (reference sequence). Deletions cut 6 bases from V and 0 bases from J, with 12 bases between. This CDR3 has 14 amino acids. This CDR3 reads CASRTLRGSYEQYF. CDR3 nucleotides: TGTGCCAGCAGGACTCTCCGCGGCTCCTACGAGCAGTACTTC.

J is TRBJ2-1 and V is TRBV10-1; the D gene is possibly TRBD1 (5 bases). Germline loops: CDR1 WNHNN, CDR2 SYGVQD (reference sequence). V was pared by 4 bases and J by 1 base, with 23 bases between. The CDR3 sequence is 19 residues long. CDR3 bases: TGCGCCAGCAGTGGGACACCCCCTAGTTCCCGTGGGTCCTACAATGAGCAGTTCTTC. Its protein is CASSGTPPSSRGSYNEQFF.

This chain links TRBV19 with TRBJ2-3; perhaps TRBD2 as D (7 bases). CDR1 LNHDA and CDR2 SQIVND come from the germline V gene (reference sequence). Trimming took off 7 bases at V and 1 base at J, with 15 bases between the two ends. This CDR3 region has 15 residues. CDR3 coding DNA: TGTGCCAGTACCATGGGGGGGCCACGCACAGATACGCAGTATTTT. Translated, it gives CASTMGGPRTDTQYF.

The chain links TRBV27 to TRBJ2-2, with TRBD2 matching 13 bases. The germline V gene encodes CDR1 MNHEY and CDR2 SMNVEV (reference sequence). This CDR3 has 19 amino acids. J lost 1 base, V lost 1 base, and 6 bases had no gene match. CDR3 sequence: CASSLFGLAGVKNTGELFF. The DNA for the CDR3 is TGTGCCAGCAGTTTATTCGGACTAGCGGGAGTAAAGAACACCGGGGAGCTGTTTTTT.

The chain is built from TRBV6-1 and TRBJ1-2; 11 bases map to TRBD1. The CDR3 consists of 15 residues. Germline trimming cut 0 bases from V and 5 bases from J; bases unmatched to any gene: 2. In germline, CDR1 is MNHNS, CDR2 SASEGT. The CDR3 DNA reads TGTGCCAGCAGTGAAGCAGGGACAGGGGGTTATGGCTACACCTTC. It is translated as CASSEAGTGGYGYTF.

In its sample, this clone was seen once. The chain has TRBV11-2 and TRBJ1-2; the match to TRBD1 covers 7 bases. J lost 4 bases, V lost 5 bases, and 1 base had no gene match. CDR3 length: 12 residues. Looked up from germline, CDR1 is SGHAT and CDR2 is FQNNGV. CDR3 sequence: CASSGTVYGYTF. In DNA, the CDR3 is TGTGCCAGCAGCGGGACAGTCTATGGCTACACCTTC.

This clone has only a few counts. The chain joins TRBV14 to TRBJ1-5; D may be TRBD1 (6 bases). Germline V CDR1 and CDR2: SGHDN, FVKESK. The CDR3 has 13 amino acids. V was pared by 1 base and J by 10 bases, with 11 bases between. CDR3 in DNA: TGTGCCAGCAGCCAAGTGAGGGGGTCCCCCCAGCATTTT. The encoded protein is CASSQVRGSPQHF.

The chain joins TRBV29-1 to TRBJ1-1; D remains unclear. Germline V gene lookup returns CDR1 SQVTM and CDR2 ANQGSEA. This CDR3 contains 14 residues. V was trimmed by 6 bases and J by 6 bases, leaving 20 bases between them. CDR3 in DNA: TGCAGCGTCGAGAAGGATCGGGTAGAGCCTGAAGCTTTCTTT. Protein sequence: CSVEKDRVEPEAFF.

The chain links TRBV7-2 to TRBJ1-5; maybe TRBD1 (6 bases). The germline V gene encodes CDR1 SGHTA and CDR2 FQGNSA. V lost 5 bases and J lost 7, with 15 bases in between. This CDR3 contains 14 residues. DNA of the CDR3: TGTGCCAGCAGCCCTGGACAGAGGGAACAGCCCCAGCATTTT. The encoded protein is CASSPGQREQPQHF.

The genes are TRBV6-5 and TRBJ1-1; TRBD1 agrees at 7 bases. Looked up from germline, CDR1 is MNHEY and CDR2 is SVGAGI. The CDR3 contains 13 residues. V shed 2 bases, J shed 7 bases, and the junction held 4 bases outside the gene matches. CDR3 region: CASSYLGDSEAFF. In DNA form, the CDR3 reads TGTGCCAGCAGTTACCTTGGGGACAGTGAAGCTTTCTTT.

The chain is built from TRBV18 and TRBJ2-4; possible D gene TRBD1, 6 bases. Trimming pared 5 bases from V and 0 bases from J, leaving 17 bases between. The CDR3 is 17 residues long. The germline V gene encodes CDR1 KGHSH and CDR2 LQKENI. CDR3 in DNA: TGTGCCAGCTCATCTCCAACAGGGCTGAGAGCCAAAAACATTCAGTACTTC. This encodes CASSSPTGLRAKNIQYF.

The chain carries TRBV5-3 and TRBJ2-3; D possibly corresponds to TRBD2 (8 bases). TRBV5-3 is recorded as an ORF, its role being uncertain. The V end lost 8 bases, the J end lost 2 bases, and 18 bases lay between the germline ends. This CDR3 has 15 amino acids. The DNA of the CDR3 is TGTGCCAGTCCGGGAGGGGGCCGGGACACAGATACGCAGTATTTT. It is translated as CASPGGGRDTDTQYF.

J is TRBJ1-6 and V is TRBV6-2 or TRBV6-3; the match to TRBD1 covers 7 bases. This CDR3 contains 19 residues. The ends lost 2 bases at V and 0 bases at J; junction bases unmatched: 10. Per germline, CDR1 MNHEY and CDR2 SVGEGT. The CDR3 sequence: CASSYRPDRTSSYNSPLHF. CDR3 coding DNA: TGTGCCAGCAGTTACAGACCGGACAGGACGAGCTCCTATAATTCACCCCTCCACTTT.

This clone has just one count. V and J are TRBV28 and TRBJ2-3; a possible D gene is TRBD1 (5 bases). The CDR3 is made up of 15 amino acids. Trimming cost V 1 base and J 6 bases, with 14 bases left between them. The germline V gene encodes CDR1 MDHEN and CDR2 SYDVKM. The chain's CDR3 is CASSLLIAGPDTQYF. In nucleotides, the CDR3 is TGTGCCAGCAGTTTATTAATAGCAGGGCCCGATACGCAGTATTTT. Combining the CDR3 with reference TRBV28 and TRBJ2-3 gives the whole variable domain DVKVTQSSRYLVKRTGEKVFLECVQDMDHENMFWYRQDPGLGLRLIYFSYDVKMKEKGDIPEGYSVSREKKERFSLILESASTNQTSMYLCASSLLIAGPDTQYFGPGTRLTVL.

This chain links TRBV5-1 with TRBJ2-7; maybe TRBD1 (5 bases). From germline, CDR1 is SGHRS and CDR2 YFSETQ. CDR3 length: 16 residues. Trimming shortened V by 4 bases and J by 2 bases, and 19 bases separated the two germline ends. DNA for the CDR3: TGCGCCAGCAGCCTAAACCAGGGCCAACCAACCTACGAGCAGTACTTC. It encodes CASSLNQGQPTYEQYF.

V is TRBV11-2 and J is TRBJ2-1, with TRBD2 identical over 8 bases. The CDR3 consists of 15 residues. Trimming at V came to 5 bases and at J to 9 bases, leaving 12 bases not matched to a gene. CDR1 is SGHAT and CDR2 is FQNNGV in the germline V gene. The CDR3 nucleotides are TGTGCCAGCAGCACCTCGGGGGGGCCCTTGACTGAGCAGTTCTTC. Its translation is CASSTSGGPLTEQFF. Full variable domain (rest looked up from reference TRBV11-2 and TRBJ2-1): EAGVAQSPRYKIIEKRQSVAFWCNPISGHATLYWYQQILGQGPKLLIQFQNNGVVDDSQLPKDRFSAERLKGVDSTLKIQPAKLEDSAVYLCASSTSGGPLTEQFFGPGTRLTVL.